The TCR beta chain described here comes from a study of CD8+CD57+ T cells in acquired aplastic anemia. Study context: The study obtained 11 million or so reads on average for CD4+ cells from healthy donors.

For this clonotype: Antigen: not known.

Genomic DNA acted as the template from which TCR beta VDJ combination and CDR3 sequence profiling were carried out. A single record per CDR3 protein comes from TCRdb applying MiXCR to the reads. The profile shows 95,000 to 120,000 distinct CDR3 sequences, 40% to 65% of them singletons. Study-level points and caveats: Around 29 shared CD8+ CDR3s appeared highly expressed within patients' immunodominant clones.

The clonotype comes from a human donor in good health, serving as a control. Sample: sorted CD4+, CD8+, or CD8+CD57+ T cells (not recorded which) from PBMCs.

CDR3 protein: CSGEDRGQYEQFF. The CDR3 coding sequence is TGCAGCGGGGAGGACAGGGGGCAATATGAGCAGTTCTTC. The chain combines TRBV29-1 with TRBJ2-1, with 11 nucleotides matching TRBD1. Germline CDR1 is SQVTM and CDR2 is ANQGSEA. V lost 7 bases and J lost 8; bases outside the gene matches: 7. CDR3 size: 13 residues.